This TCR beta chain was retrieved from a study of a mutant IDH1 vaccine in newly diagnosed glioma. At the level of the study: Administration of eight vaccinations to patients took place in weeks 1, 3, 5, 7, 11, 15, 19, 23.

Profiled with immunoSEQ multiplex PCR; TCRdb holds only in-frame clones, not every one. The data show around 120,000 clones, 80% seen once. As for this clone: Its antigen remains unknown.

The germline CDR1 and CDR2 sequences are SGDLS and YYNGEE. The length of the CDR3 is 16 residues. With 4 bases clipped from V and 4 bases from J, the junction kept 11 bases outside the gene matches. As for time point: week 11, during vaccination. Each dose of the vaccine consisted of 300 ug of mutant IDH1 20-mer peptide, with topical imiquimod. Specimen: PBMCs, collected from a glioma patient whose treatment included an IDH1 peptide vaccine. The clonotype was recovered from a middle-aged man with glioma. The chain recombines TRBV9 with TRBJ1-3; TRBD1 aligns across 7 bases. The CDR3 protein is CASSLGGGAAGNTIYF. CDR3 bases: TGTGCCAGCAGCTTAGGAGGGGGCGCAGCCGGAAACACCATATATTTT. Full variable domain (missing parts from reference TRBV9 and TRBJ1-3): DSGVTQTPKHLITATGQRVTLRCSPRSGDLSVYWYQQSLDQGLQFLIQYYNGEERAKGNILERFSAQQFPDLHSELNLSSLELGDSALYFCASSLGGGAAGNTIYFGEGSWLTVV.